These 29 T cell receptor beta chains originate from one sample sequenced in a study of persistence of HIV-infected CD4 T cells (dated by TCRdb to the early 2020s). The sample's treatment or condition label, decoded: suppressive antiretroviral therapy. A pool of overlapping 15-mer peptides from HIV-1 Gag, at 0.8 to 1 ug per peptide per mL, was used to stimulate the cells. Memory populations depleted of antigen-responding cells were obtained by sorting nonresponding CD40L-negative CD69-negative CD45RO-high memory CD4+ T cells. TCRbeta repertoires were sequenced from genomic DNA with the immunoSEQ hsTCRB assay version 4 in survey mode. The immuneACCESS repertoire file appears here via TCRdb, limited to in-frame rearrangements. These files lack a portion of the clones; in checked studies, under half of the deficit traces to unresolved V genes, and the cause of the others is not known. Within this sample are just under 65,000 clones, with approximately 75% of them counted one time only. The ten largest make up roughly 1.7% of the sample.

Antigens of these TCRs are unknown. The specimen was CD4+ T cells sorted from PBMCs after roughly 18-hour stimulation, collected from a patient who received antiretroviral therapy. Interpreted using the paper, the cell subset or site label stands for: CD40L-CD69- CD45RO-high memory CD4 T cells not responding to Gag peptides. The receptors stem from an adult man with HIV who was CMV-seropositive.

The rearrangement links TRBV5-1 to TRBJ2-2; D gene unclear. CDR3 length equals 15 residues. With 6 bases removed from V and 2 bases from J, the gap between germline ends came to 14 bases. Germline CDR1 reads SGHRS; CDR2 reads YFSETQ. The CDR3 is CASNPYTRNTGELFF. The CDR3 DNA sequence: TGCGCCAGCAACCCCTACACCAGAAACACCGGGGAGCTGTTTTTT.

The gene calls are TRBV5-5 and TRBJ2-7; tentatively, D is TRBD2 (5 bases). V shed 0 bases and J shed 4 bases, with 11 bases lying between them. Germline CDR1 is SGHKS and CDR2 is YYEKEE (reference sequence). The CDR3 extends over 14 amino acids. The CDR3 region is CASSLAGNEYEQYF. CDR3 bases: TGTGCCAGCAGCTTGGCGGGGAATGAGTACGAGCAGTACTTC. Together with reference TRBV5-5 and TRBJ2-7, the CDR3 gives the full variable domain: DAGVTQSPTHLIKTRGQQVTLRCSPISGHKSVSWYQQVLGQGPQFIFQYYEKEERGRGNFPDRFSARQFPNYSSELNVNALLLGDSALYLCASSLAGNEYEQYFGPGTRLTVT.

This clone came up a few times. The V call is TRBV6-4, the J call TRBJ2-7, with a tentative D call TRBD1 (6 bases). The CDR3 runs to 10 residues. Trimming left V 6 bases short and J 11 bases short, with 11 bases between. From germline, CDR1 is MRHNA and CDR2 SNTAGT. The CDR3 sequence: CASRDREKYF. The CDR3 nucleotides are TGTGCCAGCAGGGACAGAGAAAAGTACTTC.

V and J are TRBV3-1 (or the pseudogene TRBV3-2) and TRBJ2-1, with 10 bases fitting TRBD1. The V gene end was trimmed by 6 bases and the J gene end by 7 bases; junction bases not matched to a gene: 12. Germline V gene data show CDR1 as LGHDT and CDR2 as YNNKEL (reference sequence). This CDR3 is 16 amino acids long. The CDR3 loop is CASSRNQGQGSNEQFF. The CDR3 DNA is TGTGCCAGCAGTCGTAATCAGGGACAGGGGAGTAATGAGCAGTTCTTC.

The chain recombines TRBV20-1 with TRBJ1-2; tentative D call: TRBD1 (5 bases). Per germline, CDR1 DFQATT and CDR2 SNEGSKA (reference sequence). The V gene lost 6 bases and the J gene lost 8 bases, with 13 bases spanning the gap. The CDR3 length is 11 residues. The CDR3 loop reads CSASGGVGYTF. CDR3 in DNA: TGCAGTGCCTCAGGAGGGGTCGGCTACACCTTC.

This CDR3 is CASSRGEHYGYTF. In DNA form, the CDR3 reads TGTGCCAGCAGCCGGGGGGAGCACTATGGCTACACCTTC. The rearrangement uses TRBV5-8 and TRBJ1-2; TRBD1 might be the D (5 bases). The CDR3 is made up of 13 amino acids. Trimming left V 4 bases short and J 3 bases short, with 10 bases between. Germline V gene lookup returns CDR1 SGHTS and CDR2 YDEGEE.

This clone is termed large. The chain couples TRBV5-1 to TRBJ2-7, with D unresolved. The V gene's germline CDR1 is SGHRS and CDR2 YFSETQ. V was clipped by 4 bases and J by 0 bases, with 20 bases between them. The CDR3 has 17 amino acids. CDR3 bases: TGCGCCAGCAGCCTCCGAATGGGTCCGACAAGCTCCTACGAGCAGTACTTC. Translating gives CASSLRMGPTSSYEQYF.

In its sample, this clone was seen a few times. V gene TRBV7-9 combines with J gene TRBJ1-5; D remains ambiguous. With 1 base removed from V and 4 bases from J, the gap between germline ends came to 8 bases. This CDR3 has 14 residues. Germline values: CDR1 SEHNR, CDR2 FQNEAQ (reference sequence). CDR3 region: CASSLGTANQPQHF. The CDR3 DNA is TGTGCCAGCAGCTTAGGTACAGCGAATCAGCCCCAGCATTTT.

This clone has only a few counts. J is TRBJ1-2 and V is TRBV27; 8 bases line up with TRBD1. The CDR3 runs to 16 residues. Germline assignment: CDR1 MNHEY and CDR2 SMNVEV (reference sequence). The V gene end was trimmed by 5 bases and the J gene end by 4 bases; junction bases not matched to a gene: 12. The CDR3 loop reads CASSPTDRAGSYGYTF. In DNA form, the CDR3 reads TGTGCCAGCAGTCCTACGGACAGGGCCGGCTCCTATGGCTACACCTTC.

The chain uses TRBV5-4 and TRBJ2-7, with TRBD1 matching 7 bases. With V trimmed by 2 bases and J by 5 bases, 10 bases remained unmatched. This CDR3 comprises 15 residues. Germline CDR1 SGHNT, CDR2 YYREEE (reference sequence). DNA of the CDR3: TGTGCCAGCAGCTTTTCCGGGACAGTGAAAGACGAGCAGTACTTC. As protein: CASSFSGTVKDEQYF.

The V call is TRBV11-2, the J call TRBJ2-5, with 8 bases fitting TRBD1. Germline V gene lookup returns CDR1 SGHAT and CDR2 FQNNGV. Germline trimming cut 3 bases from V and 5 bases from J; bases unmatched to any gene: 5. There are 14 residues in the CDR3. This CDR3 is CASSFGQGAETQYF. The CDR3, as DNA: TGTGCCAGCAGCTTCGGACAGGGTGCGGAGACCCAGTACTTC.

The chain links TRBV3-1 (or the pseudogene TRBV3-2) to TRBJ2-2; 12 positions match TRBD2. J gave up 0 bases and V 4 bases, and 3 bases lay outside the gene matches. Germline V CDR1 and CDR2: LGHDT, YNNKEL (reference sequence). This CDR3 has 17 amino acids. The CDR3 reads CASSLTSGGTNTGELFF. The CDR3 DNA reads TGTGCCAGCAGCCTAACTAGCGGGGGGACGAACACCGGGGAGCTGTTTTTT.

This chain links TRBV19 with TRBJ2-1, with D perhaps matching TRBD1 or TRBD2 (5 bases each). V shed 5 bases and J shed 7 bases, with 18 bases lying between them. This CDR3 has 15 amino acids. Per the germline V gene, CDR1 is LNHDA and CDR2 is SQIVND (reference sequence). The CDR3 protein is CASSPRDLQGNEQFF. DNA of the CDR3: TGTGCCAGTAGTCCTCGGGACCTCCAAGGAAATGAGCAGTTCTTC. The full variable domain, in which reference TRBV19 and TRBJ2-1 provide the parts outside the CDR3, is DGGITQSPKYLFRKEGQNVTLSCEQNLNHDAMYWYRQDPGQGLRLIYYSQIVNDFQKGDIAEGYSVSREKKESFPLTVTSAQKNPTAFYLCASSPRDLQGNEQFFGPGTRLTVL.

The CDR3 sequence: CASSLVSGGPSSYEQYF. CDR3 nucleotide sequence: TGTGCCAGCAGCTTAGTCAGCGGGGGGCCCAGCTCCTACGAGCAGTACTTC. The V gene is TRBV7-2, the J gene TRBJ2-7; TRBD2 aligns across 9 bases. J was trimmed by 0 bases and V by 1 base; bases with no gene match: 7. The germline CDR1 and CDR2 sequences are SGHTA and FQGNSA. This CDR3 has 17 residues.

The chain couples TRBV28 to TRBJ2-4, with TRBD2 matching 7 bases. J was trimmed by 14 bases and V by 4 bases; bases with no gene match: 5. Per the germline V gene, CDR1 is MDHEN and CDR2 is SYDVKM. CDR3 size: 11 residues. CDR3 DNA: TGTGCCAGCAGTTGGGAGGGTTCCGAGTACTTC. Translating it yields CASSWEGSEYF.

This clone was seen only a few times. The genes are TRBV5-6 and TRBJ2-3; 10 nucleotides agree with TRBD2. The J segment lost 5 bases and the V segment lost 0 bases, leaving 3 bases of the junction unmatched. The germline V gene has CDR1 SGHDT and CDR2 YYEEEE. CDR3 length: 15 residues. Written as DNA, the CDR3 is TGTGCCAGCAGCTTGGGACTAGCGGGTCAAGATACGCAGTATTTT. It yields the protein CASSLGLAGQDTQYF.

The chain carries TRBV18 and TRBJ1-4; 9 positions match TRBD1. V shed 6 bases, J shed 5 bases, and the junction held 4 bases outside the gene matches. The germline gives CDR1 KGHSH, CDR2 LQKENI. The CDR3 length is 14 residues. DNA for the CDR3: TGTGCCAGCTCCCGAGACAGGGGGAATGAAAAACTGTTTTTT. Protein: CASSRDRGNEKLFF.

This chain's CDR3 is CASSYSASGGYTF. Here the CDR3 DNA reads TGTGCCAGCAGTTACTCGGCAAGTGGTGGCTACACCTTC. The V call is TRBV6-5, the J call TRBJ1-2; D gene uncertain. The CDR3 length is 13 residues. Germline CDR1 and CDR2: MNHEY and SVGAGI. The germline V and J ends were trimmed by 0 bases and 7 bases, with 9 bases remaining between them.

V gene TRBV5-1 combines with J gene TRBJ1-5, with TRBD1 as a possible D gene (6 bases). Germline CDR1 and CDR2: SGHRS and YFSETQ. The CDR3 is made up of 14 amino acids. V was pared by 5 bases and J by 5 bases, with 14 bases between. The CDR3 nucleotides read TGCGCCAGCAGGGAGGGGGGGGAGGATCAGCCCCAGCATTTT. The encoded protein is CASREGGEDQPQHF.

The chain recombines TRBV19 with TRBJ2-3, with a weak D call TRBD1 (6 bases). Trimming removed 7 bases from V and 1 base from J, with 21 bases in between. The CDR3 has 17 amino acids. Germline V gives CDR1 LNHDA, CDR2 SQIVND (reference sequence). DNA for the CDR3: TGTGCCAGTACCCAAGTAGGGGGTCGGTGGGGCACAGATACGCAGTATTTT. Protein product: CASTQVGGRWGTDTQYF.

This clone was seen more than once but under ten times. V usage is TRBV6-5 and J usage is TRBJ1-6; the D gene is possibly TRBD1 (5 bases). CDR3 length: 16 amino acids. Trimming cost V 4 bases and J 7 bases, with 17 bases left between them. The germline gives CDR1 MNHEY, CDR2 SVGAGI. The chain's CDR3 is CASSLSDSHPNSPLHF. In DNA form, the CDR3 reads TGTGCCAGCAGTTTATCCGACAGTCATCCCAATTCACCCCTCCACTTT.

The chain recombines TRBV9 with TRBJ2-7; D is perhaps TRBD1 (6 bases). Trimming took off 4 bases at V and 5 bases at J, with 19 bases between the two ends. CDR3 length: 15 residues. Germline values: CDR1 SGDLS, CDR2 YYNGEE. The chain's CDR3 is CASSSSGTRADEQYF. The CDR3 DNA is TGTGCCAGCAGCTCTTCCGGGACAAGGGCGGACGAGCAGTACTTC.

V and J are TRBV6-5 and TRBJ2-7, with a weak D call TRBD1 (5 bases). Trimming took off 7 bases at V and 12 bases at J, with 22 bases between the two ends. The CDR3 spans 13 residues. Per the germline V gene, CDR1 is MNHEY and CDR2 is SVGAGI. CDR3 amino acids: CASTRGGWGAMYF. The CDR3 DNA reads as TGTGCCAGCACCCGAGGCGGTTGGGGCGCTATGTACTTC.

The chain links TRBV27 to TRBJ1-6; 10 nucleotides line up with TRBD1. This CDR3 has 13 amino acids. Germline loops: CDR1 MNHEY, CDR2 SMNVEV (reference sequence). V shed 3 bases and J 14 bases; nucleotides not matched to a gene: 4. The CDR3 nucleotides are TGTGCCAGCAGTTTTGGGACAGGGGCGGCCCTCCACTTT. This gives the protein CASSFGTGAALHF.

This chain's CDR3 is CASSFGQGIGAFF. The DNA of the CDR3 is TGTGCCAGCAGTTTTGGGCAGGGGATTGGAGCTTTCTTT. This rearrangement joins TRBV12-3 or TRBV12-4 to TRBJ1-1; D possibly corresponds to TRBD1 (6 bases). Trimming left V 3 bases short and J 10 bases short, with 15 bases between. The CDR3 is 13 amino acids.

V and J are TRBV7-9 and TRBJ1-1, with D maybe TRBD1 (5 bases). There are 14 residues in the CDR3. Trimming removed 5 bases at V and 1 base at J, with 11 bases between. Germline-derived CDR1 and CDR2 are SEHNR and FQNEAQ (reference sequence). Here the CDR3 DNA reads TGTGCCAGCAGCGCGGGACCGAGGAACACTGAAGCTTTCTTT. Translated: CASSAGPRNTEAFF.

The CDR3 nucleotides read TGCGCCAGCAGCCAAGATCCCAGGGTAACTGAAGCTTTCTTT. Translated: CASSQDPRVTEAFF. V is TRBV4-1 and J is TRBJ1-1, with D perhaps matching TRBD1 (5 bases). CDR1 and CDR2 from the germline V gene are MGHRA and YSYEKL. V lost 0 bases, J lost 5 bases, and 10 bases lay in between. The CDR3 runs to 14 residues.

The J gene is TRBJ1-1, the V gene TRBV5-1; D unresolved. Trimming shortened V by 2 bases and J by 5 bases, and 16 bases separated the two germline ends. The CDR3 length is 15 residues. CDR1 and CDR2 (germline): SGHRS, YFSETQ. CDR3 coding DNA: TGCGCCAGCAGCTTTGGCGGGGTCGGGAGGACTGAAGCTTTCTTT. It translates to CASSFGGVGRTEAFF.

CDR3: CASSSQGDGCFF. The DNA for the CDR3 is TGTGCCAGCAGCTCCCAGGGGGACGGGTGCTTCTTT. The V gene is TRBV3-1 (or the pseudogene TRBV3-2), the J gene TRBJ1-1; 7 bases align to TRBD1. Germline V gives CDR1 LGHDT, CDR2 YNNKEL (reference sequence). Germline trimming cut 5 bases from V and 14 bases from J; bases unmatched to any gene: 11. CDR3 length: 12 amino acids.